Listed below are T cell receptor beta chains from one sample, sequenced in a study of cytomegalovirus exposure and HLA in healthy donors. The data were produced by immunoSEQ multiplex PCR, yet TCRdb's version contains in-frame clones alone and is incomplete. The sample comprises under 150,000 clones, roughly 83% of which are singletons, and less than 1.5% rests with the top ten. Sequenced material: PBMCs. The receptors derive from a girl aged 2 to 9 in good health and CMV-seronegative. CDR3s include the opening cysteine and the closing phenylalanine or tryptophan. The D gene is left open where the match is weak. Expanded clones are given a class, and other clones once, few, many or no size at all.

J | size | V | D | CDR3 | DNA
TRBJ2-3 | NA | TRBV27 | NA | CASSNTGREVADTQYF | TGTGCCAGCAGTAACACCGGCAGGGAAGTGGCAGATACGCAGTATTTT
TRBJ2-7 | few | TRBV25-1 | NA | CASSGQNEQYF | TGTGCCAGCAGTGGACAGAACGAGCAGTACTTC
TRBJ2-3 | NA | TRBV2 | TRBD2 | CAGGASGSPDTQYF | TGTGCCGGGGGGGCTAGCGGGAGTCCAGATACGCAGTATTTT
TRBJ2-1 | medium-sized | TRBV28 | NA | CASSLTSLPYNEQFF | TGTGCCAGCAGTTTAACTAGCTTACCCTACAATGAGCAGTTCTTC
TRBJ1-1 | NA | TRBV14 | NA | CASSEMLNTEAFF | TGTGCCAGCAGCGAGATGTTGAACACTGAAGCTTTCTTT
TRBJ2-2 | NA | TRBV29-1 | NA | CSVAPGANTGELFF | TGCAGCGTAGCCCCCGGGGCGAACACCGGGGAGCTGTTTTTT
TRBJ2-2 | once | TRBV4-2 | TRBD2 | CASSQLLSGRVYTGELFF | TGTGCCAGCAGCCAACTTTTGAGCGGGAGGGTTTATACCGGGGAGCTGTTTTTT
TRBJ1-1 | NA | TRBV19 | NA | CASGHLNTEAFF | TGTGCCAGTGGACACTTGAACACTGAAGCTTTCTTT
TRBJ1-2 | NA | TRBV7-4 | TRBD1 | CASSFQQGAKSYGYTF | TGTGCCAGCAGCTTCCAACAGGGGGCAAAGAGCTATGGCTACACCTTC
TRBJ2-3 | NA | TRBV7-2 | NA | CASSLARGDTQYF | TGTGCCAGCAGCTTAGCGCGAGGGGATACGCAGTATTTT
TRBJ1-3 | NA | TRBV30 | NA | CACQNPPARYTIYF | TGTGCCTGCCAAAATCCCCCCGCCAGGTACACCATATATTTT
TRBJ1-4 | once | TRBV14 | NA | CASSPPKSRGVTTNEKLFF | TGTGCCAGCAGCCCCCCCAAGTCCAGGGGAGTAACGACTAATGAAAAACTGTTTTTT
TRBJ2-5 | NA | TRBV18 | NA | CASSPPSGQETQYF | TGTGCCAGCTCACCACCTAGCGGCCAAGAGACCCAGTACTTC